This is a list of T cell receptor beta chains from one sample in a study of naive and memory T cell subsets. Using its own MiXCR run on the UMI-ligation and nested PCR reads, TCRdb lists one record per CDR3 protein. Here the sample spans over 2,500 distinct CDR3 sequences, less than 7.5% being singletons. The sequenced sample consisted of effector memory CD8+ T cells from blood. These TCRs come from a human donor in good health. Both conserved end residues are part of each CDR3. The order of the fields is J gene, clone size, CDR3 length, D gene, V gene, CDR3 DNA, CDR3 protein. The D gene is left open where the match is weak. Size is omitted from some rows. Given values are once, few, many or a class for expanded clones.

J gene: TRBJ2-1
clone size: many
CDR3 length: 19
D gene: NA
V gene: TRBV25-1
CDR3 DNA: TGTGCCAGCAGTGATATAGGAGGCGCCGACCCGAGCTCCTACAATGAGCAGTTCTTC
CDR3 protein: CASSDIGGADPSSYNEQFF

J gene: TRBJ2-1
clone size: many
CDR3 length: 18
D gene: TRBD2
V gene: TRBV11-2
CDR3 DNA: TGTGCCAGCAGCGCCTGGCCGTCTAGCGGGAGGGGGAGGGATGAGCAGTTCTTC
CDR3 protein: CASSAWPSSGRGRDEQFF

J gene: TRBJ2-1
clone size: many
CDR3 length: 14
D gene: NA
V gene: TRBV4-1
CDR3 DNA: TGCGCCAGCAGCCAAGCAGTGGCGGCGCATGAGCAGTTCTTC
CDR3 protein: CASSQAVAAHEQFF

J gene: TRBJ2-7
clone size: many
CDR3 length: 13
D gene: TRBD1
V gene: TRBV9
CDR3 DNA: TGTGCCAGCAGCGCTGGACAGGGCTCCGAGCAGTACTTC
CDR3 protein: CASSAGQGSEQYF

J gene: TRBJ1-4
clone size: NA
CDR3 length: 16
D gene: TRBD1
V gene: TRBV7-9
CDR3 DNA: TGTGCCAGCACCACATCCAATGACAGGGTCTATGAAAAACTGTTTTTT
CDR3 protein: CASTTSNDRVYEKLFF

J gene: TRBJ2-1
clone size: many
CDR3 length: 15
D gene: TRBD2
V gene: TRBV20-1
CDR3 DNA: TGCAGTGCCCCCTCCGGGACTAGCGGGTCAAATGAGCAGTTCTTC
CDR3 protein: CSAPSGTSGSNEQFF

J gene: TRBJ1-5
clone size: few
CDR3 length: 13
D gene: NA
V gene: TRBV21-1
CDR3 DNA: TGTGCCAGCAGCAAAACAAAAAATCAGCCCCAGCATTTT
CDR3 protein: CASSKTKNQPQHF

J gene: TRBJ2-2
clone size: few
CDR3 length: 17
D gene: NA
V gene: TRBV2
CDR3 DNA: TGTGCCAGCAGGGGCCCCACTCTTAGCGGGAACACCGGGGAGCTGTTTTTT
CDR3 protein: CASRGPTLSGNTGELFF

J gene: TRBJ2-7
clone size: medium-sized
CDR3 length: 15
D gene: TRBD2
V gene: TRBV28
CDR3 DNA: TGTGCCAGCAGTTTACCCGAGGGACTAGAGTACGAGCAGTACTTC
CDR3 protein: CASSLPEGLEYEQYF

J gene: TRBJ1-1
clone size: many
CDR3 length: 13
D gene: NA
V gene: TRBV29-1
CDR3 DNA: TGCAGCGTTGAAGACAGGGCTCCCCTTCCGGCTTTCTTT
CDR3 protein: CSVEDRAPLPAFF

J gene: TRBJ2-3
clone size: medium-sized
CDR3 length: 13
D gene: TRBD2
V gene: TRBV6-6
CDR3 DNA: TGTGCCAGCACCCTAGGACTAGCGGATACGCAGTATTTT
CDR3 protein: CASTLGLADTQYF

J gene: TRBJ2-1
clone size: many
CDR3 length: 13
D gene: NA
V gene: TRBV9
CDR3 DNA: TGTGCCAGCAGCGTAGGCCAGGGGAATGAGCAGTTCTTC
CDR3 protein: CASSVGQGNEQFF

J gene: TRBJ1-1
clone size: medium-sized
CDR3 length: 12
D gene: NA
V gene: TRBV5-6
CDR3 DNA: TGTGCCAGCAGCTTGGCCCTGGCTGAAGCTTTCTTT
CDR3 protein: CASSLALAEAFF

J gene: TRBJ2-2
clone size: NA
CDR3 length: 15
D gene: TRBD2
V gene: TRBV29-1
CDR3 DNA: TGCAGCGTATCTTCCGGGACTAGCGACTCCGGGGAGCTGTTTTTT
CDR3 protein: CSVSSGTSDSGELFF

J gene: TRBJ2-7
clone size: many
CDR3 length: 16
D gene: NA
V gene: TRBV14
CDR3 DNA: TGTGCCAGCAGCCAAGATGGAGTGGACATGACCTACGAGCAGTACTTC
CDR3 protein: CASSQDGVDMTYEQYF

J gene: TRBJ2-1
clone size: NA
CDR3 length: 12
D gene: NA
V gene: TRBV6-2/TRBV6-3
CDR3 DNA: TGTGCCAGCAGCGCACTCTACAATGAGCAGTTCTTC
CDR3 protein: CASSALYNEQFF

J gene: TRBJ1-2
clone size: NA
CDR3 length: 14
D gene: TRBD1
V gene: TRBV27
CDR3 DNA: TGTGCCAGCAGTTTTTCAGGGGGTGACTATGGCTACACCTTC
CDR3 protein: CASSFSGGDYGYTF

J gene: TRBJ2-7
clone size: NA
CDR3 length: 13
D gene: NA
V gene: TRBV7-8
CDR3 DNA: TGTGCCAGCAGCTTAGATAGCCGGTGGGAGCAGTACTTC
CDR3 protein: CASSLDSRWEQYF

J gene: TRBJ1-1
clone size: few
CDR3 length: 17
D gene: TRBD1
V gene: TRBV10-3
CDR3 DNA: TGTGCCATCAGTGGGACAGGGGGCGCGGGGGGGGACACTGAAGCTTTCTTT
CDR3 protein: CAISGTGGAGGDTEAFF

J gene: TRBJ1-3
clone size: many
CDR3 length: 14
D gene: NA
V gene: TRBV15
CDR3 DNA: TGTGCCACCAGCAAGGACAGCTCCGGTAACTCCATATATTTT
CDR3 protein: CATSKDSSGNSIYF

J gene: TRBJ1-5
clone size: medium-sized
CDR3 length: 15
D gene: NA
V gene: TRBV9
CDR3 DNA: TGTGCCAGCAGCATTAGCGGGGGCGCAAATCAGCCCCAGCATTTT
CDR3 protein: CASSISGGANQPQHF

J gene: TRBJ2-3
clone size: NA
CDR3 length: 15
D gene: NA
V gene: TRBV4-1
CDR3 DNA: TGCGCCAGCAGCCAAGATGCTATTGAGTCAGATACGCAGTATTTT
CDR3 protein: CASSQDAIESDTQYF

J gene: TRBJ2-3
clone size: many
CDR3 length: 15
D gene: TRBD1
V gene: TRBV12-3/TRBV12-4
CDR3 DNA: TGTGCCAGCAGTACCGGGACAGCTAGCACAGATACGCAGTATTTT
CDR3 protein: CASSTGTASTDTQYF

J gene: TRBJ2-2
clone size: many
CDR3 length: 18
D gene: NA
V gene: TRBV3-1
CDR3 DNA: TGTGCCAGCAGCCAAGCAGGAGGCAGTCACGCGAACACCGGGGAGCTGTTTTTT
CDR3 protein: CASSQAGGSHANTGELFF

J gene: TRBJ2-3
clone size: medium-sized
CDR3 length: 15
D gene: TRBD1
V gene: TRBV28
CDR3 DNA: TGTGCCAGCAGTTTATGGCAGGGGGACACAGATACGCAGTATTTT
CDR3 protein: CASSLWQGDTDTQYF

J gene: TRBJ2-1
clone size: many
CDR3 length: 11
D gene: NA
V gene: TRBV7-2
CDR3 DNA: TGTGCCAGCAATTCCTACAATGAGCAGTTCTTC
CDR3 protein: CASNSYNEQFF

J gene: TRBJ2-7
clone size: medium-sized
CDR3 length: 13
D gene: TRBD2
V gene: TRBV10-3
CDR3 DNA: TGTGCCATCCTGAGCGGGAGCTCCTACGAGCAGTACTTC
CDR3 protein: CAILSGSSYEQYF

J gene: TRBJ2-2
clone size: many
CDR3 length: 15
D gene: TRBD2
V gene: TRBV7-8
CDR3 DNA: TGTGCCAGCAGAAACCCGGGAGCGGGAGCCGGGGAGCTGTTTTTT
CDR3 protein: CASRNPGAGAGELFF

J gene: TRBJ2-1
clone size: few
CDR3 length: 15
D gene: NA
V gene: TRBV20-1
CDR3 DNA: TGCAGTGCTGCAGATAGCCGAAGCTCCTACAATGAGCAGTTCTTC
CDR3 protein: CSAADSRSSYNEQFF

J gene: TRBJ2-7
clone size: NA
CDR3 length: 10
D gene: NA
V gene: TRBV10-3
CDR3 DNA: TGTGCCATCACCCCCTCGGAGCAGTACTTC
CDR3 protein: CAITPSEQYF

J gene: TRBJ2-7
clone size: many
CDR3 length: 16
D gene: TRBD1
V gene: TRBV28
CDR3 DNA: TGTGCCAGCCTGCCAATGAGAAGGGACAGGGTCTACGAGCAGTACTTC
CDR3 protein: CASLPMRRDRVYEQYF

J gene: TRBJ2-2
clone size: medium-sized
CDR3 length: 16
D gene: NA
V gene: TRBV4-3
CDR3 DNA: TGCGCCAGCAGCCAGGCACCGGGACCGGCACCCGGGGAGCTGTTTTTT
CDR3 protein: CASSQAPGPAPGELFF

J gene: TRBJ2-5
clone size: many
CDR3 length: 16
D gene: NA
V gene: TRBV6-5
CDR3 DNA: TGTGCCAGCAGTTACGGCGGGGATTGGGGCCAAGAGACCCAGTACTTC
CDR3 protein: CASSYGGDWGQETQYF

J gene: TRBJ2-1
clone size: many
CDR3 length: 14
D gene: TRBD2
V gene: TRBV7-9
CDR3 DNA: TGTGCCAGCAGCCGGGACCTACGGGGGGATGAGCAGTTCTTC
CDR3 protein: CASSRDLRGDEQFF

J gene: TRBJ1-1
clone size: NA
CDR3 length: 17
D gene: NA
V gene: TRBV23-1
CDR3 DNA: TGCGCCAGCAGTCAATCACCCCCTACAGGGCTGGGGACTGAAGCTTTCTTT
CDR3 protein: CASSQSPPTGLGTEAFF

J gene: TRBJ2-3
clone size: many
CDR3 length: 13
D gene: NA
V gene: TRBV7-9
CDR3 DNA: TGTGCCAGCAGCCCGGTCCAGGTTGATACGCAGTATTTT
CDR3 protein: CASSPVQVDTQYF

J gene: TRBJ1-2
clone size: many
CDR3 length: 12
D gene: NA
V gene: TRBV7-2
CDR3 DNA: TGTGCCAGCAGCCCAAAGACTGATGGCTACACCTTC
CDR3 protein: CASSPKTDGYTF

J gene: TRBJ2-2
clone size: medium-sized
CDR3 length: 15
D gene: NA
V gene: TRBV9
CDR3 DNA: TGTGCCAGCAGCGACCCAACGAGGGCCACCGGGGAGCTGTTTTTT
CDR3 protein: CASSDPTRATGELFF

J gene: TRBJ2-7
clone size: NA
CDR3 length: 14
D gene: NA
V gene: TRBV9
CDR3 DNA: TGTGCCAGCAGCGCCGGGCGACTAGGCTACGAGCAGTACTTC
CDR3 protein: CASSAGRLGYEQYF

J gene: TRBJ2-2
clone size: medium-sized
CDR3 length: 17
D gene: TRBD2
V gene: TRBV6-5
CDR3 DNA: TGTGCCAGCAGTTACTCGACTAGCGGGAGAGACACCGGGGAGCTGTTTTTT
CDR3 protein: CASSYSTSGRDTGELFF

J gene: TRBJ1-2
clone size: NA
CDR3 length: 12
D gene: TRBD1
V gene: TRBV29-1
CDR3 DNA: TGCAGCTCCGGGACAGGGGGCCGAGGCTACACCTTC
CDR3 protein: CSSGTGGRGYTF

J gene: TRBJ2-3
clone size: few
CDR3 length: 13
D gene: NA
V gene: TRBV6-4
CDR3 DNA: TGTGCCAGCAGTGACAGGGTGCAAGATACGCAGTATTTT
CDR3 protein: CASSDRVQDTQYF

J gene: TRBJ2-1
clone size: NA
CDR3 length: 17
D gene: NA
V gene: TRBV11-2
CDR3 DNA: TGTGCCAGCCTGCCCCAGATAGGCGGGCGAAGTTACAATGAGCAGTTCTTC
CDR3 protein: CASLPQIGGRSYNEQFF

J gene: TRBJ2-1
clone size: few
CDR3 length: 13
D gene: TRBD2
V gene: TRBV29-1
CDR3 DNA: TGCAGCGTTGCGGAGCGGGACTACAATGAGCAGTTCTTC
CDR3 protein: CSVAERDYNEQFF

J gene: TRBJ1-5
clone size: hyperexpanded
CDR3 length: 19
D gene: TRBD1
V gene: TRBV23-1
CDR3 DNA: TGCGCCAGCAGTCAGTCACACCTTAGGGACAGGGGTTTCAATCAGCCCCAGCATTTT
CDR3 protein: CASSQSHLRDRGFNQPQHF

J gene: TRBJ2-1
clone size: few
CDR3 length: 16
D gene: TRBD2
V gene: TRBV20-1
CDR3 DNA: TGCAGTGCTAGAGATCTCTCTAGCGGGACATACAATGAGCAGTTCTTC
CDR3 protein: CSARDLSSGTYNEQFF

J gene: TRBJ2-7
clone size: many
CDR3 length: 15
D gene: TRBD2
V gene: TRBV20-1
CDR3 DNA: TGCAGTGCTAGAGATTCGGGAGGGCCGGATTACGAGCAGTACTTC
CDR3 protein: CSARDSGGPDYEQYF

J gene: TRBJ2-7
clone size: NA
CDR3 length: 13
D gene: NA
V gene: TRBV30
CDR3 DNA: TGTGCCTGGAGCGTTAGCGAAAACTACGAGCAGTACTTC
CDR3 protein: CAWSVSENYEQYF

J gene: TRBJ1-5
clone size: few
CDR3 length: 14
D gene: TRBD1
V gene: TRBV27
CDR3 DNA: TGTGCCAGCAGACCCACAGGGGCCGGTCAGCCCCAGCATTTT
CDR3 protein: CASRPTGAGQPQHF

J gene: TRBJ2-1
clone size: few
CDR3 length: 17
D gene: NA
V gene: TRBV5-6
CDR3 DNA: TGTGCCAGCAGCTTGGCCCTGACAGGGAGGCACTACAATGAGCAGTTCTTC
CDR3 protein: CASSLALTGRHYNEQFF

J gene: TRBJ2-7
clone size: many
CDR3 length: 16
D gene: NA
V gene: TRBV7-8
CDR3 DNA: TGTGCCAGCAGCTTAGAAATTGACGGGACATTCTACGAGCAGTACTTC
CDR3 protein: CASSLEIDGTFYEQYF

J gene: TRBJ1-2
clone size: few
CDR3 length: 17
D gene: TRBD1
V gene: TRBV16
CDR3 DNA: TGTGCCAGCAGCCAATTGTCAGGGGGCGTTTTTAACTATGGCTACACCTTC
CDR3 protein: CASSQLSGGVFNYGYTF

J gene: TRBJ2-7
clone size: many
CDR3 length: 16
D gene: NA
V gene: TRBV20-1
CDR3 DNA: TGCAGTGCTAGATATTTCGGGACTTTCTTCTCCTACGAGCAGTACTTC
CDR3 protein: CSARYFGTFFSYEQYF

J gene: TRBJ2-7
clone size: NA
CDR3 length: 12
D gene: NA
V gene: TRBV12-3/TRBV12-4
CDR3 DNA: TGTGCCAGCAGTTTCCAGGCGTCCGAGCAGTACTTC
CDR3 protein: CASSFQASEQYF

J gene: TRBJ2-1
clone size: NA
CDR3 length: 14
D gene: NA
V gene: TRBV4-1
CDR3 DNA: TGCGCCAGCAGCCACGCCGGGACTGTAAATGAGCAGTTCTTC
CDR3 protein: CASSHAGTVNEQFF

J gene: TRBJ2-1
clone size: many
CDR3 length: 19
D gene: NA
V gene: TRBV7-8
CDR3 DNA: TGTGCCAGCAGCCCCCTAGGAAGCGGGACACGAAGAGACTACAATGAGCAGTTCTTC
CDR3 protein: CASSPLGSGTRRDYNEQFF

J gene: TRBJ1-1
clone size: NA
CDR3 length: 15
D gene: NA
V gene: TRBV9
CDR3 DNA: TGTGCCAGCAGCGGCTCGACGGATGGGGTCACTGAAGCTTTCTTT
CDR3 protein: CASSGSTDGVTEAFF